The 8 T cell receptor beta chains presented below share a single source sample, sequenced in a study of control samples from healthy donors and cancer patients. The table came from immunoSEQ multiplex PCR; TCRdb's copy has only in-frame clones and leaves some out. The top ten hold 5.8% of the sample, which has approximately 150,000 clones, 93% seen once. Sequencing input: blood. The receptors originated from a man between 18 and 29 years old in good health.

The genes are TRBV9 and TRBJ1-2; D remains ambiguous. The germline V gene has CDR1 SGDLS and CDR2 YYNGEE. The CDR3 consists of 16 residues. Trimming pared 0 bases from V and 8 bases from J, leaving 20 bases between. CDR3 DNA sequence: TGTGCCAGCAGCGTAGTCCTGACAATTCCTGTGTCGGGCTACACCTTC. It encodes CASSVVLTIPVSGYTF.

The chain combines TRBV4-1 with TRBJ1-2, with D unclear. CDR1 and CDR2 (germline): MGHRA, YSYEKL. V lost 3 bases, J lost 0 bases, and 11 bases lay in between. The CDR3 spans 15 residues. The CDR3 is CASSHSIRTNYGYTF. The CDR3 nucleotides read TGCGCCAGCAGCCACAGTATCCGGACTAACTATGGCTACACCTTC.

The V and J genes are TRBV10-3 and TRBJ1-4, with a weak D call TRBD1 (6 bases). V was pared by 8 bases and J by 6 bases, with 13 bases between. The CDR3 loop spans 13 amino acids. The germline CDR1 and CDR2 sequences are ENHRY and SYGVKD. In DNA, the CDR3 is TGTGCCATCTCGGGCAGGGGTTATGAAAAACTGTTTTTT. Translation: CAISGRGYEKLFF.

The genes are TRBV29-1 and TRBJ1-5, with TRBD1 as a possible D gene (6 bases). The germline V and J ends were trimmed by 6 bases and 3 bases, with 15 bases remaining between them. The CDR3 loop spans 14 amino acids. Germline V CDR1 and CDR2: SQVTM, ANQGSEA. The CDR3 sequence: CSVPTGTPNQPQHF. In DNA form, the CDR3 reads TGCAGCGTCCCTACCGGGACACCCAATCAGCCCCAGCATTTT.

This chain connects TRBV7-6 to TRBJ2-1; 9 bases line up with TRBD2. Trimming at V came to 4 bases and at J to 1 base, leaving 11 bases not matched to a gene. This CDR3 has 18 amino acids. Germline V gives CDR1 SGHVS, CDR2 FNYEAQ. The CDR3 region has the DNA TGTGCCAGCAGCTCATGGGCTAGCGGGATAGTTTCCTACAATGAGCAGTTCTTC. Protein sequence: CASSSWASGIVSYNEQFF. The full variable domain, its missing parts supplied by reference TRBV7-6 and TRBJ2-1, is GAGVSQSPRYKVTKRGQDVALRCDPISGHVSLYWYRQALGQGPEFLTYFNYEAQQDKSGLPNDRFSAERPEGSISTLTIQRTEQRDSAMYRCASSSWASGIVSYNEQFFGPGTRLTVL.

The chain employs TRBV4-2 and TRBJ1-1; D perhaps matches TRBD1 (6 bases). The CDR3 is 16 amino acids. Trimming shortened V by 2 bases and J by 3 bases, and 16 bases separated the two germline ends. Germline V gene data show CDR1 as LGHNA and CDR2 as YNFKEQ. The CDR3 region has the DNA TGTGCCAGCAGCCAAAAAAGACAGGTTGAGGACACTGAAGCTTTCTTT. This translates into CASSQKRQVEDTEAFF.

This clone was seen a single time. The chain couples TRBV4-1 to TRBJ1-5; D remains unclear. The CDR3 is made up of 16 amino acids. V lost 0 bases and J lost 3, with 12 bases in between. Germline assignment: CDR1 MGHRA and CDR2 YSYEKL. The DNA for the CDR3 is TGCGCCAGCAGCCAAGATCCGACACCGAACAATCAGCCCCAGCATTTT. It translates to CASSQDPTPNNQPQHF.

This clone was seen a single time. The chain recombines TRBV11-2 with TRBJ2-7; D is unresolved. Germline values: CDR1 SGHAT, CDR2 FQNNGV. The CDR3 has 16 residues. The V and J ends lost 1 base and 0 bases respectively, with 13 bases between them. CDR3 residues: CASSLVLWDGSYEQYF. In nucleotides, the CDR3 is TGTGCCAGCAGCTTAGTACTGTGGGATGGCTCCTACGAGCAGTACTTC.